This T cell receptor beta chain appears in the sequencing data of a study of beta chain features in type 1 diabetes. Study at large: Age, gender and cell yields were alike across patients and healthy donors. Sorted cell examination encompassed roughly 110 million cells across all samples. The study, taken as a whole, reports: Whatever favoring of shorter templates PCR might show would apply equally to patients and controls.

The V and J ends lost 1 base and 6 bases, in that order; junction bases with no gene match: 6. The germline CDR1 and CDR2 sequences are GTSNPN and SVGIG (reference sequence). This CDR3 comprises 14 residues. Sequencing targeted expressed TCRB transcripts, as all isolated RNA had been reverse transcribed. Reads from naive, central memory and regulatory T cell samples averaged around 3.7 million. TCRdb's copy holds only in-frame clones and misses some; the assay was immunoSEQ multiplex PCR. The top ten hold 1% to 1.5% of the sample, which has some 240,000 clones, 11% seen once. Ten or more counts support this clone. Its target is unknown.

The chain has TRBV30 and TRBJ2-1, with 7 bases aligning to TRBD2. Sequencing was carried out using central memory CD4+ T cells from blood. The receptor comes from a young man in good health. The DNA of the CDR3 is TGTGCCTGGAGTGCGGGGAGGGTGGCCAATGAGCAGTTCTTC. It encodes CAWSAGRVANEQFF.